What follows are 10 T cell receptor beta chains derived from one specimen sequenced in a study of technical replicates of blood from a few donors listed by TCRdb under 2017. The library was built by means of the immunoSEQ multiplex PCR assay. The source is immuneACCESS, and TCRdb retained only in-frame sequences with V and J called. Part of the clones is not carried over; for the studies checked, unresolved V genes explain less than half of this, and the remainder is unexplained. This sample gives tens of thousands of clones in total; roughly nine tenths of them show up just once. The ten most abundant clones make up more than 0.2% of the sample. The sample taken for sequencing was T cells isolated from PBMCs. These receptors were obtained from a human donor in good health.

The chain uses TRBV5-1 and TRBJ2-1; a weak D match, TRBD2 (6 bases). V was trimmed by 1 base and J by 0 bases, leaving 11 bases between them. Germline CDR1 reads SGHRS; CDR2 reads YFSETQ. The CDR3 consists of 16 residues. Written as DNA, the CDR3 is TGCGCCAGCAGCTTGAGGAGGGAATCCTCCTACAATGAGCAGTTCTTC. This encodes CASSLRRESSYNEQFF.

The genes are TRBV14 and TRBJ2-4; 9 bases map to TRBD1. CDR3 length: 15 amino acids. From germline, CDR1 is SGHDN and CDR2 FVKESK. The junction had 5 bases not matched to a gene; V was cut back by 5 bases and J by 3 bases. The CDR3 DNA reads as TGTGCCAGCAGCGAGGGACAGGGAGGCAAAAACATTCAGTACTTC. It codes for CASSEGQGGKNIQYF.

The genes are TRBV9 and TRBJ2-1, with D tentatively TRBD2 (5 bases). The germline CDR1 and CDR2 sequences are SGDLS and YYNGEE. V lost 5 bases and J 5 bases, leaving 14 bases between the germline ends. The CDR3 contains 14 residues. This CDR3 reads CASSRNGNHNEQFF. CDR3 coding DNA: TGTGCCAGCAGTCGAAACGGGAACCACAATGAGCAGTTCTTC.

The J gene is TRBJ2-3, the V gene TRBV7-9; 9 nucleotides align to TRBD2. CDR1 and CDR2 (germline): SEHNR, FQNEAQ (reference sequence). The CDR3 has 16 residues. Trimming at V came to 6 bases and at J to 2 bases, leaving 9 bases not matched to a gene. CDR3 nucleotides: TGTGCCAGCAGTTTCCACGCGGGGGGGCCCACAGATACGCAGTATTTT. This gives the protein CASSFHAGGPTDTQYF.

Written as DNA, the CDR3 is TGTGCCAGCAGTTTATGGGCGGGATCCTACGAGCAGTACTTC. Its translation: CASSLWAGSYEQYF. The chain combines TRBV27 with TRBJ2-7; TRBD2 might be the D (6 bases). Germline CDR1 MNHEY, CDR2 SMNVEV (reference sequence). The germline V and J ends were trimmed by 1 base and 1 base, with 8 bases remaining between them. The CDR3 length is 14 residues.

This chain uses TRBV7-9 with TRBJ1-1, with a tentative D call TRBD1 (5 bases). Germline V gene data show CDR1 as SEHNR and CDR2 as FQNEAQ (reference sequence). With 6 bases removed from V and 0 bases from J, the gap between germline ends came to 17 bases. The length of the CDR3 is 16 residues. In DNA form, the CDR3 reads TGTGCCAGCAGAGTATGGATCGGGGGGTTGAACACTGAAGCTTTCTTT. Encoded protein: CASRVWIGGLNTEAFF.

The chain combines TRBV7-9 with TRBJ2-5, with 7 bases matching TRBD1. CDR1 is SEHNR, CDR2 FQNEAQ, per germline (reference sequence). The CDR3 has 14 amino acids. V gave up 11 bases and J gave up 5 bases; unmatched junction bases: 14. CDR3 amino acids: CAVGPPGQFETQYF. Here the CDR3 DNA reads TGTGCCGTAGGACCCCCGGGACAGTTCGAGACCCAGTACTTC.

The gene calls are TRBV7-2 and TRBJ2-5, with 8 bases matching TRBD2. Germline assignment: CDR1 SGHTA and CDR2 FQGNSA. The CDR3 contains 18 residues. V was clipped by 1 base and J by 4 bases; unmatched bases: 14. CDR3 region: CASSLGHWLAGPLETQYF. CDR3 coding DNA: TGTGCCAGCAGCTTAGGTCATTGGCTAGCGGGCCCCTTAGAGACCCAGTACTTC.

V usage is TRBV7-9 and J usage is TRBJ1-2, with D maybe TRBD1 (6 bases). Germline-derived CDR1 and CDR2 are SEHNR and FQNEAQ (reference sequence). The CDR3 consists of 15 residues. The V gene lost 3 bases and the J gene lost 6 bases, with 17 bases spanning the gap. In nucleotides, the CDR3 is TGTGCCAGCAGCTTCTCAGACAGGTTTGGTCATGGCTACACCTTC. Translated, it gives CASSFSDRFGHGYTF. The full variable domain, completed using reference TRBV7-9 and TRBJ1-2, is DTGVSQNPRHKITKRGQNVTFRCDPISEHNRLYWYRQTLGQGPEFLTYFQNEAQLEKSRLLSDRFSAERPKGSFSTLEIQRTEQGDSAMYLCASSFSDRFGHGYTFGSGTRLTVV.

The chain is built from TRBV4-1 and TRBJ2-7; a weak D match, TRBD1 (5 bases). CDR3 length: 13 amino acids. Trimming pared 3 bases from V and 0 bases from J, leaving 6 bases between. CDR1 and CDR2 from the germline V gene are MGHRA and YSYEKL. The CDR3 nucleotides read TGCGCCAGCAGCCATAGGGGCTCCTACGAGCAGTACTTC. Protein sequence: CASSHRGSYEQYF.